One sample yielded the 9 T cell receptor beta chains listed below, sequenced in a study of OX40 agonist ivuxolimab in advanced cancers. TCRdb's copy holds only in-frame clones and misses some; the assay was immunoSEQ multiplex PCR. The data contain approximately 70,000 clones, about 90% of them singletons. The sample in question was CD4+ or CD8+ T cells sorted from blood, obtained in a trial of the OX40 agonist ivuxolimab. The receptor source for this set is an adult with an advanced solid tumor such as melanoma, head and neck, liver or kidney cancer.

This chain links TRBV6-5 with TRBJ1-5, with 9 bases aligning to TRBD1. The V segment lost 5 bases and the J segment 6 bases; nucleotides outside the gene matches: 5. The germline V gene has CDR1 MNHEY and CDR2 SVGAGI. The CDR3 is 14 amino acids. CDR3 DNA sequence: TGTGCCAGCAGTCCACAGGGGGCGGGTCAGCCCCAGCATTTT. Its protein is CASSPQGAGQPQHF.

CDR3 sequence: CASSPGYNEQFF. CDR3 nucleotide sequence: TGTGCCAGCAGCCCAGGGTACAATGAGCAGTTCTTC. The chain combines TRBV7-9 with TRBJ2-1, with D possibly matching TRBD1 (5 bases). The CDR3 extends over 12 amino acids. V shed 5 bases and J shed 4 bases, with 6 bases lying between them. Per germline, CDR1 SEHNR and CDR2 FQNEAQ (reference sequence).

The chain joins TRBV15 to TRBJ1-2; 10 bases agree with TRBD1. Germline-derived CDR1 and CDR2 are LNHNV and YYDKDF (reference sequence). This CDR3 comprises 13 residues. J gave up 3 bases and V 6 bases, and 1 base lay outside the gene matches. CDR3 sequence (DNA): TGTGCCACCAGGACAGGGGGCGACTATGGCTACACCTTC. It translates to CATRTGGDYGYTF. The full variable domain, rest sourced from reference TRBV15 and TRBJ1-2, is DAMVIQNPRYQVTQFGKPVTLSCSQTLNHNVMYWYQQKSSQAPKLLFHYYDKDFNNEADTPDNFQSRRPNTSFCFLDIRSPGLGDTAMYLCATRTGGDYGYTFGSGTRLTVV.

This chain connects TRBV4-2 to TRBJ2-7, with 9 nucleotides matching TRBD2. CDR3 length: 19 amino acids. Unmatched junction bases numbered 16, after V lost 0 bases and J lost 4 bases. Germline loops: CDR1 LGHNA, CDR2 YNFKEQ. This chain's CDR3 is CASSQDMINSGLAFYEQYF. The CDR3 nucleotides read TGTGCCAGCAGCCAAGATATGATAAATTCGGGACTAGCATTTTACGAGCAGTACTTC.

The chain is built from TRBV7-2 and TRBJ2-7; TRBD1 aligns across 9 bases. Germline lookup yields CDR1 SGHTA and CDR2 FQGNSA. Trimming took 4 bases from V and 6 from J; bases not matched to a gene: 10. The CDR3 loop spans 15 amino acids. The CDR3 loop reads CASSSRQGGRGEQYF. The CDR3 bases are TGTGCCAGCAGCTCTCGACAGGGGGGTCGAGGCGAGCAGTACTTC.

This chain connects TRBV2 to TRBJ1-4; TRBD1 is a possible D gene (6 bases). V was trimmed by 6 bases and J by 3 bases, leaving 17 bases between them. This CDR3 has 16 residues. The germline gives CDR1 SNHLY, CDR2 FYNNEI. CDR3 bases: TGTGCCAGCAGCCTCGCGCACGGACAGCCTAATGAAAAACTGTTTTTT. Residues: CASSLAHGQPNEKLFF.

V is TRBV7-6 and J is TRBJ1-5, with D possibly TRBD1 on 6 matching bases. Germline lookup yields CDR1 SGHVS and CDR2 FNYEAQ. This CDR3 comprises 15 residues. The V and J ends lost 5 bases and 2 bases respectively, with 13 bases between them. Here the CDR3 DNA reads TGTGCCAGCAGCCCCTCACAGGGAGGCAATCAGCCCCAGCATTTT. This encodes CASSPSQGGNQPQHF.

This clone appeared once. The chain uses TRBV18 and TRBJ2-5; TRBD2 aligns across 10 bases. CDR1 is KGHSH, CDR2 LQKENI, per germline. CDR3 length equals 15 residues. The junction had 2 bases not matched to a gene; V was cut back by 2 bases and J by 2 bases. The CDR3 protein is CASSPRTSGQETQYF. CDR3 bases: TGTGCCAGCTCACCAAGGACTAGCGGACAAGAGACCCAGTACTTC.

The chain employs TRBV6-5 and TRBJ2-1; D is uncertain. The CDR3 length is 13 residues. The germline gives CDR1 MNHEY, CDR2 SVGAGI. Trimming cost V 5 bases and J 2 bases, with 7 bases left between them. The CDR3 nucleotides read TGTGCCAGCAGTCCGATCGCCTACAATGAGCAGTTCTTC. Its translation: CASSPIAYNEQFF.